This section outlines one T cell receptor beta chain sequence together with its context. The germline V gene has CDR1 LGHDT and CDR2 YNNKEL (reference sequence). The CDR3 has 16 residues. The ends were cut back, 0 bases at V and 5 bases at J, with 14 bases in the middle. Profiled with immunoSEQ multiplex PCR; TCRdb holds only in-frame clones, not every one. The sample carries approximately 130,000 clones, more than 75% recorded once. This specimen belongs to a study of control samples from healthy donors and cancer patients. The specimen sequenced was blood. This clonotype was obtained from a man in his 60s in good health. The chain is built from TRBV3-1 (or the pseudogene TRBV3-2) and TRBJ1-5; D is undetermined. The DNA for the CDR3 is TGTGCCAGCAGCCAAGACCTGACTAGCCTTCATCAGCCCCAGCATTTT. Amino acid sequence: CASSQDLTSLHQPQHF.